This entry lists 28 T cell receptor beta chains sequenced from one sample in a study of cytomegalovirus exposure and HLA in healthy donors. This PCR relied on a set of 60 Vbeta primers and 13 Jbeta primers. Here immunoSEQ multiplex PCR was the method, and the copy in TCRdb shows in-frame clones only, minus some. Of just over 70,000 clones listed, 74% are singletons. The sequenced sample consisted of PBMCs. The receptors here all came from a human donor in good health.

The rearrangement uses TRBV30 and TRBJ2-5, with D possibly TRBD1 on 5 matching bases. Trimming shortened V by 5 bases and J by 3 bases, and 7 bases separated the two germline ends. This CDR3 is built from 11 residues. Looked up from germline, CDR1 is GTSNPN and CDR2 is SVGIG (reference sequence). CDR3 sequence reads: CAWDSKETQYF. DNA for the CDR3: TGTGCCTGGGACAGTAAAGAGACCCAGTACTTC.

CDR3 sequence: CASSRTGQGGTYEQYF. As DNA, the CDR3 is TGTGCCAGCAGCCGTACAGGACAGGGAGGAACCTACGAGCAGTACTTC. V and J are TRBV5-4 and TRBJ2-7; 8 bases agree with TRBD1. Unmatched junction bases numbered 11, after V lost 4 bases and J lost 2 bases. This CDR3 comprises 16 residues. Germline V gene data show CDR1 as SGHNT and CDR2 as YYREEE (reference sequence).

This clone has a handful of counts. The gene calls are TRBV7-9 and TRBJ1-2, with D possibly matching TRBD1 (6 bases). The CDR3 runs 14 residues. Trimming pared 5 bases from V and 2 bases from J, leaving 12 bases between. Germline-derived CDR1 and CDR2 are SEHNR and FQNEAQ (reference sequence). CDR3 sequence reads: CASSPGHSNYGYTF. In DNA form, the CDR3 reads TGTGCCAGCAGCCCGGGACACTCCAACTATGGCTACACCTTC.

This sequence joins TRBV27 and TRBJ2-1, with a tentative D call TRBD2 (6 bases). V lost 2 bases to trimming and J lost 3 bases, with 17 bases between them. Germline V gene data show CDR1 as MNHEY and CDR2 as SMNVEV (reference sequence). This CDR3 spans 17 amino acids. CDR3 DNA sequence: TGTGCCAGCAGTTTAGGGTCGCTACGCGGGAACTACAATGAGCAGTTCTTC. Protein product: CASSLGSLRGNYNEQFF.

This clone showed up just a few times. The chain recombines TRBV5-4 with TRBJ1-2; no clear D gene. The CDR3 sequence is 13 residues long. Germline V CDR1 and CDR2: SGHNT, YYREEE (reference sequence). The V gene lost 0 bases and the J gene lost 8 bases, with 11 bases spanning the gap. DNA for the CDR3: TGTGCCAGCAGCTTGGTTGCGGGCGACGGCTACACCTTC. It yields the protein CASSLVAGDGYTF.

The rearrangement links TRBV9 to TRBJ1-5, with D unclear. Germline lookup yields CDR1 SGDLS and CDR2 YYNGEE. V lost 0 bases and J lost 5, with 6 bases in between. This CDR3 is built from 13 residues. The CDR3 loop reads CASSVDSDQPQHF. For the CDR3, the DNA is TGTGCCAGCAGCGTAGACTCGGATCAGCCCCAGCATTTT.

The gene calls are TRBV6-4 and TRBJ2-3; TRBD2 matches at 9 bases. Germline V gene data show CDR1 as MRHNA and CDR2 as SNTAGT. The CDR3 loop spans 15 amino acids. Unmatched junction bases numbered 10, after V lost 6 bases and J lost 6 bases. The CDR3 reads CASSAQAGGGDTQYF. CDR3 nucleotide sequence: TGTGCCAGCAGCGCTCAAGCGGGAGGAGGGGATACGCAGTATTTT.

The rearrangement joins TRBV4-2 to TRBJ2-7; tentative D call: TRBD1 (6 bases). The CDR3 is made up of 13 amino acids. CDR1 and CDR2 from the germline V gene are LGHNA and YNFKEQ. V was clipped by 1 base and J by 5 bases, with 9 bases between them. This chain's CDR3 is CASSQAQGNEQYF. The CDR3 DNA reads as TGTGCCAGCAGCCAAGCTCAGGGGAACGAGCAGTACTTC.

The V and J genes are TRBV30 and TRBJ2-4; 7 nucleotides agree with TRBD2. V trimming: 3 bases; J trimming: 6 bases; junction bases outside the gene matches: 5. CDR1 is GTSNPN and CDR2 is SVGIG in the germline V gene (reference sequence). CDR3 length: 13 residues. The DNA of the CDR3 is TGTGCCTGGAGGGGAGGGGAGAGAAACATTCAGTACTTC. It yields the protein CAWRGGERNIQYF.

About this clone itself: A much larger clone lies one base from this, so it may be a read error. This chain connects TRBV5-5 to TRBJ2-7, with 7 positions matching TRBD2. This CDR3 has 14 amino acids. Trimming at V came to 2 bases and at J to 3 bases, leaving 5 bases not matched to a gene. CDR1 SGHKS and CDR2 YYEKEE come from the germline V gene (reference sequence). CDR3 residues: CASSLRLAVYEQYF. DNA of the CDR3: TGTGCCAGCAGCTTACGGCTAGCGGTCTACGAGCAGTACTTC.

The chain recombines TRBV13 with TRBJ1-1; the match to TRBD1 covers 9 bases. The ends lost 5 bases at V and 4 bases at J; junction bases unmatched: 8. The germline CDR1 and CDR2 sequences are PRHDT and FYEKMQ (reference sequence). The CDR3 is 15 residues long. CDR3 region: CASSASGQGTTEAFF. As DNA, the CDR3 is TGTGCCAGCAGCGCGTCGGGACAGGGTACCACTGAAGCTTTCTTT.

The CDR3 DNA is TGTGCCACCAGAGAGTCGGGCACTGAAGCTTTCTTT. Protein product: CATRESGTEAFF. The chain couples TRBV15 to TRBJ1-1; D not resolved. The V end was cut by 6 bases, the J end by 4 bases, with 9 bases between. The germline V gene has CDR1 LNHNV and CDR2 YYDKDF (reference sequence). This CDR3 contains 12 residues. Filled out from reference TRBV15 and TRBJ1-1, the complete variable domain reads DAMVIQNPRYQVTQFGKPVTLSCSQTLNHNVMYWYQQKSSQAPKLLFHYYDKDFNNEADTPDNFQSRRPNTSFCFLDIRSPGLGDTAMYLCATRESGTEAFFGQGTRLTVV.

The gene calls are TRBV19 and TRBJ1-1; TRBD1 aligns across 7 bases. V gave up 9 bases and J gave up 1 base; unmatched junction bases: 11. The CDR3 runs 15 residues. Germline CDR1 is LNHDA and CDR2 is SQIVND (reference sequence). The CDR3 region has the DNA TGTGCCAGCAAACGGGACAGAGGAAAGAACACTGAAGCTTTCTTT. This codes for CASKRDRGKNTEAFF.

V and J are TRBV4-1 and TRBJ2-2; perhaps TRBD2 as D (6 bases). V shed 4 bases and J shed 1 base, with 22 bases lying between them. The CDR3 is 19 amino acids. Germline V gene data show CDR1 as MGHRA and CDR2 as YSYEKL. The CDR3 reads CASSPGPLRREQNTGELFF. Here the CDR3 DNA reads TGCGCCAGCAGCCCCGGACCCCTTAGGCGGGAACAGAACACCGGGGAGCTGTTTTTT.

This clone has more than one count but fewer than ten. The chain has TRBV2 and TRBJ1-1; 7 nucleotides align to TRBD1. This CDR3 is built from 14 residues. The V segment lost 4 bases and the J segment 4 bases; nucleotides outside the gene matches: 6. Germline-derived CDR1 and CDR2 are SNHLY and FYNNEI. The CDR3 coding sequence is TGTGCCAGCAGTGGGGTTTCAGGGGGCACTGAAGCTTTCTTT. Its translation: CASSGVSGGTEAFF. The variable domain in full, with the rest retrieved from reference TRBV2 and TRBJ1-1, is EPEVTQTPSHQVTQMGQEVILRCVPISNHLYFYWYRQILGQKVEFLVSFYNNEISEKSEIFDDQFSVERPDGSNFTLKIRSTKLEDSAMYFCASSGVSGGTEAFFGQGTRLTVV.

This sequence joins TRBV28 and TRBJ1-5; a possible D gene is TRBD1 (6 bases). The germline gives CDR1 MDHEN, CDR2 SYDVKM. V lost 3 bases and J lost 0, with 9 bases in between. The CDR3 contains 15 residues. CDR3 protein: CASSFGTTSNQPQHF. The CDR3 DNA reads TGTGCCAGCAGTTTCGGGACAACTAGCAATCAGCCCCAGCATTTT.

Only a few counts were recorded for this clone. The chain carries TRBV6-1 and TRBJ1-6, with TRBD1 as a possible D gene (6 bases). Germline CDR1 reads MNHNS; CDR2 reads SASEGT. V was trimmed by 4 bases and J by 11 bases, leaving 12 bases between them. The CDR3 extends over 13 amino acids. This CDR3 reads CASSGNRDPPLHF. CDR3 DNA: TGTGCCAGCAGTGGCAACAGGGATCCACCCCTCCACTTT.

This clone turned up a few times. The chain links TRBV27 to TRBJ2-1; the match to TRBD1 covers 8 bases. Germline-derived CDR1 and CDR2 are MNHEY and SMNVEV (reference sequence). Trimming at V came to 5 bases and at J to 2 bases, leaving 8 bases not matched to a gene. CDR3 size: 16 residues. CDR3 sequence: CASSRGGRGPYNEQFF. CDR3 sequence (DNA): TGTGCCAGCAGTCGAGGGGGCAGGGGGCCCTACAATGAGCAGTTCTTC.

The chain employs TRBV9 and TRBJ1-2; 7 bases match TRBD1. Germline CDR1 is SGDLS and CDR2 is YYNGEE. Trimming took 4 bases from V and 6 from J; bases not matched to a gene: 12. The CDR3 is made up of 15 amino acids. The CDR3 loop is CASSSQGGWTDGYTF. CDR3 DNA sequence: TGTGCCAGCAGCTCTCAGGGGGGCTGGACTGATGGCTACACCTTC.

The rearrangement joins TRBV14 to TRBJ1-1, with 9 nucleotides matching TRBD1. Unmatched junction bases numbered 8, after V lost 11 bases and J lost 4 bases. The CDR3 runs 13 residues. CDR1 is SGHDN, CDR2 FVKESK, per germline. Here the CDR3 reads CASSRDRVTEAFF. The CDR3, as DNA: TGTGCCTCGTCCCGGGACAGGGTCACTGAAGCTTTCTTT.

The chain is built from TRBV6-5 and TRBJ2-7; 10 bases are a match to TRBD2. Germline V CDR1 and CDR2: MNHEY, SVGAGI. Germline trimming cut 2 bases from V and 4 bases from J; bases unmatched to any gene: 8. This CDR3 region has 16 residues. CDR3 sequence (DNA): TGTGCCAGCAGTTACATTCCTAGCGGGAGAGTATACGAGCAGTACTTC. Protein sequence: CASSYIPSGRVYEQYF.

The CDR3 region has the DNA TGTGCCAGCACCCAGACTAGCGCACACTACGAGCAGTACTTC. This translates into CASTQTSAHYEQYF. The chain carries TRBV27 and TRBJ2-7; 8 positions agree with TRBD2. Trimming removed 7 bases from V and 3 bases from J; junction bases left unmatched: 8. CDR3 length: 14 amino acids. Germline V gene lookup returns CDR1 MNHEY and CDR2 SMNVEV (reference sequence).

The V gene is TRBV29-1, the J gene TRBJ1-5; D not resolved. The CDR3 length is 13 residues. In germline, CDR1 is SQVTM, CDR2 ANQGSEA. Trimming shortened V by 5 bases and J by 3 bases, and 11 bases separated the two germline ends. DNA for the CDR3: TGCAGCGTTCGGATCGACTTCAATCAGCCCCAGCATTTT. Protein: CSVRIDFNQPQHF.

The chain combines TRBV4-1 with TRBJ2-4; D might be TRBD2 (6 bases). Trimming pared 0 bases from V and 3 bases from J, leaving 18 bases between. Germline CDR1 is MGHRA and CDR2 is YSYEKL. The CDR3 runs 18 residues. The CDR3 protein is CASSQEPGVRVDKNIQYF. The CDR3 DNA reads TGCGCCAGCAGCCAAGAGCCGGGAGTCAGGGTAGACAAAAACATTCAGTACTTC.

V gene TRBV6-5 combines with J gene TRBJ1-1; no firm D call. Germline V gives CDR1 MNHEY, CDR2 SVGAGI. V shed 5 bases and J shed 1 base, with 14 bases lying between them. The CDR3 contains 15 residues. The CDR3 sequence is CASSTSWRPNTEAFF. In nucleotides, the CDR3 is TGTGCCAGCAGTACCTCGTGGAGGCCGAACACTGAAGCTTTCTTT.

J is TRBJ2-5 and V is TRBV6-6; possibly TRBD1 for D (6 bases). The CDR3 covers 13 residues. V was cut by 2 bases and J by 5 bases, with 9 bases left in between. CDR1 and CDR2 (germline): MNHNY, SVGAGI (reference sequence). For the CDR3, the DNA is TGTGCCAGCAGTTACAACCAGGGGGAGACCCAGTACTTC. Translating it yields CASSYNQGETQYF.

The chain is built from TRBV27 and TRBJ2-7; 8 nucleotides line up with TRBD2. The J segment lost 5 bases and the V segment lost 2 bases, leaving 8 bases of the junction unmatched. In germline, CDR1 is MNHEY, CDR2 SMNVEV (reference sequence). This CDR3 region has 15 residues. CDR3 residues: CASSLRAGVVDEQYF. CDR3 nucleotides: TGTGCCAGCAGTTTAAGAGCGGGAGTGGTTGACGAGCAGTACTTC.

This rearrangement joins TRBV5-1 to TRBJ2-3; 7 bases match TRBD2. The CDR3 is 17 amino acids. The V gene's germline CDR1 is SGHRS and CDR2 YFSETQ. With V trimmed by 7 bases and J by 2 bases, 16 bases remained unmatched. This chain's CDR3 is CASSLLGASGVTDTQYF. DNA of the CDR3: TGCGCCAGCTCTTTGCTAGGAGCTAGCGGAGTCACAGATACGCAGTATTTT. Combining the CDR3 with reference TRBV5-1 and TRBJ2-3 gives the whole variable domain KAGVTQTPRYLIKTRGQQVTLSCSPISGHRSVSWYQQTPGQGLQFLFEYFSETQRNKGNFPGRFSGRQFSNSRSEMNVSTLELGDSALYLCASSLLGASGVTDTQYFGPGTRLTVL.